This paragraph covers one TCR beta chain sequence. Its target is unknown. Over chemoradiotherapy, repertoires were sampled more than once. The assay was immunoSEQ multiplex PCR, and TCRdb's table has in-frame clones only and misses some. The sample consists of tens of thousands of clones, more than 70% of them appearing once. V gave up 5 bases and J gave up 4 bases; unmatched junction bases: 9. The CDR3 has 15 amino acids. The germline gives CDR1 LNHDA, CDR2 SQIVND (reference sequence). This entry comes from a study of chemoradiotherapy in HPV16-positive cancers. On the study more broadly: Candidate HPV-specific T-cell clones and common TCR motifs came from functional assays in a couple of HPV16-positive patients. Study-wide points: Non-HPV-specific T cells did not expand in tumors during treatment, whereas candidate HPV-specific clones and E7-related motifs did.

The sequencing here drew on blood, taken from a patient who underwent chemoradiotherapy. This chain links TRBV19 with TRBJ2-5; 8 nucleotides align to TRBD2. The clonotype was recovered from a human donor with HPV-associated anogenital cancer. CDR3 sequence (DNA): TGTGCCAGTAGTTCACACACTCTAGCGGGAGAGACCCAGTACTTC. It yields the protein CASSSHTLAGETQYF.